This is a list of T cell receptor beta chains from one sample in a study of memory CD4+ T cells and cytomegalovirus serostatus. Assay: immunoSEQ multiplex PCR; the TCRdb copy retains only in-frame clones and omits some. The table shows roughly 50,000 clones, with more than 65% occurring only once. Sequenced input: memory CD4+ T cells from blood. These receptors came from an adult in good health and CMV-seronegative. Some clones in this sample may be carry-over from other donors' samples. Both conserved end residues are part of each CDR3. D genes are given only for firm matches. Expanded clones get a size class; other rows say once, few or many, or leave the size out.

CASSLPPAADTQYF TGTGCCAGCAGCTTACCCCCGGCTGCAGATACGCAGTATTTT TRBJ2-3 - - TRBV7-2
CASSLKAGGRYEQYF TGTGCCAGCAGCTTGAAAGCGGGAGGGCGCTACGAGCAGTACTTC TRBJ2-7 TRBD2 - TRBV28
CASNQGGDRSHNEQFF TGTGCCAGCAACCAGGGTGGAGACAGGAGCCACAATGAGCAGTTCTTC TRBJ2-1 - - TRBV11-2
CASSWRQSNEKLFF TGTGCCAGCAGCTGGAGACAATCCAATGAAAAACTGTTTTTT TRBJ1-4 - few TRBV7-9
CASSLSDRNTGELFF TGCGCCAGCAGCCTCTCGGACCGAAACACCGGGGAGCTGTTTTTT TRBJ2-2 - - TRBV5-1
CAWSVRLGDEKLFF TGTGCCTGGAGTGTTCGGCTAGGGGATGAAAAACTGTTTTTT TRBJ1-4 - - TRBV30
CASSLGFGGAYEQYF TGTGCCAGCAGCTTAGGATTCGGCGGTGCCTACGAGCAGTACTTC TRBJ2-7 - - TRBV11-1
CSSGTETQYF TGCAGCTCAGGGACTGAGACCCAGTACTTC TRBJ2-5 - - TRBV29-1
CASRQNMESGNTIYF TGTGCCAGCAGGCAAAACATGGAATCTGGAAACACCATATATTTT TRBJ1-3 - - TRBV14
CASSYKAGQPYEQYF TGTGCCAGCTCATACAAAGCGGGACAACCCTACGAGCAGTACTTC TRBJ2-7 - - TRBV6-1
CASREGRRGSRWRVAQHF TGTGCCAGCAGGGAAGGCCGGAGGGGATCCCGCTGGAGGGTAGCCCAGCATTTT TRBJ1-5 - - TRBV28
CASSSYRVQLSGANVLTF TGTGCCAGCAGCTCGTACAGAGTACAGCTCTCTGGGGCCAACGTCCTGACTTTC TRBJ2-6 - - TRBV5-4
CASSLVRDTEAFF TGTGCCAGCAGCTTAGTTCGGGACACTGAAGCTTTCTTT TRBJ1-1 - - TRBV7-9
CASSRDMYEQYF TGTGCCAGCAGCAGGGATATGTACGAGCAGTACTTC TRBJ2-7 - - TRBV9
CASSGGTGIVQPQHF TGTGCCAGCAGTGGGGGAACAGGGATCGTTCAGCCCCAGCATTTT TRBJ1-5 - - TRBV28
CAWRDPLFRYEQYF TGTGCCTGGAGGGACCCCCTTTTTCGGTACGAGCAGTACTTC TRBJ2-7 - - TRBV30
CASSLSGGKTGELFF TGTGCCAGCAGTTTATCGGGGGGAAAAACCGGGGAGCTGTTTTTT TRBJ2-2 TRBD2 - TRBV28
CASSHPPAGGGYTF TGCGCCAGCAGCCACCCCCCCGCAGGAGGTGGCTACACCTTC TRBJ1-2 - - TRBV4-1
CASSPTSGSWNEQFF TGTGCCAGCAGCCCGACTAGCGGGAGCTGGAATGAGCAGTTCTTC TRBJ2-1 TRBD2 - TRBV5-4
CASRLGAQNQPQHF TGTGCCAGCCGCTTGGGGGCTCAAAATCAGCCCCAGCATTTT TRBJ1-5 - - TRBV7-8
CAIGAQGPYEQYF TGTGCCATCGGGGCCCAGGGCCCCTACGAGCAGTACTTC TRBJ2-7 - - TRBV28
CASSQIGRGATNEKLFF TGCGCCAGCAGCCAAATTGGACGGGGGGCAACTAATGAAAAACTGTTTTTT TRBJ1-4 - - TRBV4-3
CASSSGQSTDTQYF TGTGCCAGCAGCTCTGGACAGAGCACAGATACGCAGTATTTT TRBJ2-3 - once TRBV11-2
CASSSTGGRAFGELFF TGTGCCAGCAGTTCTACGGGCGGGAGGGCTTTCGGGGAGCTGTTTTTT TRBJ2-2 TRBD2 - TRBV28
CASSLPPIYEQYF TGTGCCAGCAGCCTCCCCCCCATCTACGAGCAGTACTTC TRBJ2-7 - - TRBV7-2
CASSQLAGVGGELFF TGTGCCAGTAGTCAGTTAGCGGGAGTTGGCGGGGAGCTGTTTTTT TRBJ2-2 TRBD2 - TRBV19
CASSPLAGVYTGELFF TGTGCCAGCAGCCCCCTAGCGGGAGTTTACACCGGGGAGCTGTTTTTT TRBJ2-2 TRBD2 - TRBV7-2
CASSSSRANYGYTF TGCGCCAGCAGCTCCTCGCGAGCTAACTATGGCTACACCTTC TRBJ1-2 - - TRBV4-3
CASSRSGTRRNEQFF TGTGCCAGCTCCCGGTCGGGGACTAGAAGGAATGAGCAGTTCTTC TRBJ2-1 TRBD2 - TRBV6-4
CAWSVQGASNSPLHF TGTGCCTGGAGTGTACAGGGGGCGAGTAATTCACCCCTCCACTTT TRBJ1-6 TRBD1 - TRBV30
CASSKGTPPYEQYF TGTGCCAGCAGTAAGGGGACACCTCCCTACGAGCAGTACTTC TRBJ2-7 - - TRBV28
CASSLDPHYEQYF TGTGCCAGCAGCTTAGACCCGCACTACGAGCAGTACTTC TRBJ2-7 - - TRBV7-9
CASSPRQGDLVEKLFF TGTGCCAGCTCACCTCGACAGGGAGACCTCGTTGAAAAACTGTTTTTT TRBJ1-4 TRBD1 - TRBV18
CAWSGQGSQPQHF TGTGCCTGGAGCGGACAGGGTTCCCAGCCCCAGCATTTT TRBJ1-5 TRBD1 once TRBV30
CASSSQGYNQPQHF TGTGCCAGCAGCTCCCAGGGGTACAATCAGCCCCAGCATTTT TRBJ1-5 - - TRBV7-2
CASSYLRGKPEAFF TGTGCCAGCAGTTACTTACGGGGCAAGCCTGAAGCTTTCTTT TRBJ1-1 - - TRBV6-6
CASSLGVGARAYNSPLHF TGTGCCAGCAGCTTAGGAGTGGGGGCCAGGGCCTATAATTCACCCCTCCACTTT TRBJ1-6 - few TRBV11-2
CASSGVMGGETQYF TGCGCCAGCAGCGGGGTGATGGGCGGGGAGACCCAGTACTTC TRBJ2-5 - - TRBV5-1
CASTVEPRPTNEKLFF TGTGCCAGCACCGTCGAGCCTCGTCCAACTAATGAAAAACTGTTTTTT TRBJ1-4 - - TRBV6-6